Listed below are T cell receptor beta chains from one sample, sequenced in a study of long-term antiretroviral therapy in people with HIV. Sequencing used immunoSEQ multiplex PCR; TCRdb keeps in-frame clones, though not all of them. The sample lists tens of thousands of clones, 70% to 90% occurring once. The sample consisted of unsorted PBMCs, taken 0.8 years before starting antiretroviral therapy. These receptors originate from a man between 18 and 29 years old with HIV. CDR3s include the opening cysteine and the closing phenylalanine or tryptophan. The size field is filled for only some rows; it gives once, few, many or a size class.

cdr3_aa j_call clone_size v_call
CASSSTDTQYF TRBJ2-3 NA TRBV7-9
CASSNDRSYETQYF TRBJ2-5 NA TRBV7-9
CASSSTDGVRGPQHF TRBJ1-5 NA TRBV6-1
CASSSGTALYNEQFF TRBJ2-1 NA TRBV5-1
CASSPLAGISYEQYF NA NA TRBV18
CAISAYQGANTEAFF TRBJ1-1 NA TRBV10-3
CASSPWGDNEQFF TRBJ2-1 NA TRBV5-5
CASRPARTAYGYTF TRBJ1-2 NA TRBV7-9
CASSLGRTGNYGYTF TRBJ1-2 NA TRBV6-5
CAISESGIGQPEAFF TRBJ1-1 NA TRBV10-3
CASSDSGNTIYF TRBJ1-3 NA TRBV2
CASSPQYLNEQFF TRBJ2-1 NA TRBV18
CASSLGQGQQYF TRBJ2-7 NA TRBV5-1
CASILRARPTDTQYF TRBJ2-3 NA TRBV6-1
CASRFMEEWQYF TRBJ2-7 NA TRBV12-2
CASSVGLAFFYEQFF TRBJ2-1 NA TRBV5-1
CASSQDAGWGSPLHF TRBJ1-6 NA TRBV4-3
CSIRQGREKLFF TRBJ1-4 once TRBV29-1
CAWSGQGYEQYF TRBJ2-7 NA TRBV30
CAWISGYGYTF TRBJ1-2 NA TRBV30
CASSSGATDTQYF TRBJ2-3 NA TRBV7-8
CASSPTGTVDGYTF TRBJ1-2 few TRBV9
CASSPRTGFSYEQYF TRBJ2-7 NA TRBV18
CASSSVRTGELFF TRBJ2-2 NA TRBV18
CAISAGRQGLSEAFF TRBJ1-1 NA TRBV10-3
CAIRGATSTEHTQYF TRBJ2-3 NA TRBV10-3